The 8 T cell receptor beta chains given below trace back to one sample, sequenced in a study of regulatory T cells in long-lasting Graves disease. Time point indicated: persistent/refractory GD, antithyroid drugs over 5 years with positive TRAb. The TCR library was prepared using RNA isolated from PBMCs. Building the TCR beta libraries relied on iRepertoire HTBI primers, and CDR3 regions underwent Arm-PCR. One entry per CDR3 protein results from TCRdb running MiXCR on the multiplex PCR reads. The data hold some 420,000 distinct CDR3 sequences, with 20% to 25% observed a single time. The sample consisted of peripheral blood mononuclear cells (PBMCs), taken when the disease was refractory, from a patient treated with antithyroid drugs. These receptors all come from a female donor with Graves disease.

This clonotype has ten or more counts. The V gene is TRBV28, the J gene TRBJ1-1, with no clear D. Germline assignment: CDR1 MDHEN and CDR2 SYDVKM. The CDR3 sequence is 12 residues long. Trimming took off 9 bases at V and 2 bases at J, with 10 bases between the two ends. CDR3 in DNA: TGTGCCAGTTTGATCGGAAACACTGAAGCTTTCTTT. It encodes CASLIGNTEAFF. Together with reference TRBV28 and TRBJ1-1, the CDR3 gives the full variable domain: DVKVTQSSRYLVKRTGEKVFLECVQDMDHENMFWYRQDPGLGLRLIYFSYDVKMKEKGDIPEGYSVSREKKERFSLILESASTNQTSMYLCASLIGNTEAFFGQGTRLTVV.

The sample holds a few counts of this clonotype. This rearrangement joins TRBV11-1 to TRBJ2-7; 7 bases agree with TRBD1. This CDR3 spans 16 amino acids. Germline V gives CDR1 SGHAT, CDR2 FQDESV (reference sequence). V lost 4 bases to trimming and J lost 1 base; unmatched junction nucleotides: 10. This chain's CDR3 is CASSWDSGTESYEQYF. CDR3 bases: TGTGCCAGCAGCTGGGATTCCGGGACAGAGTCCTACGAGCAGTACTTC.

This clonotype was detected once. The chain carries TRBV20-1 and TRBJ2-3; the D is unclear. Germline-derived CDR1 and CDR2 are DFQATT and SNEGSKA (reference sequence). The CDR3 loop spans 15 amino acids. V lost 0 bases and J lost 3, with 13 bases in between. The CDR3 DNA reads as TGCAGTGCTAGAGATCAGTCAGAGACTACAGATACGCAGTATTTT. Its translation is CSARDQSETTDTQYF.

This chain joins TRBV4-1 and TRBJ2-5; 7 nucleotides align to TRBD1. After removal of 8 bases from V and 2 bases from J, the junction contained 11 bases not matched to a gene. The CDR3 has 15 amino acids. The germline V gene has CDR1 MGHRA and CDR2 YSYEKL. CDR3 nucleotide sequence: TGCGCCAGCCGACAGGGCCCACAGCATCAAGAGACCCAGTACTTC. This encodes CASRQGPQHQETQYF.

The chain uses TRBV24-1 and TRBJ2-3; TRBD2 agrees at 8 bases. The CDR3 runs to 14 residues. Trimming cost V 6 bases and J 2 bases; bases outside gene matches: 3. Germline-derived CDR1 and CDR2 are KGHDR and SFDVKD. The CDR3 region has the DNA TGTGCCACCAGTACTAGCGGTCTCACAGATACGCAGTATTTT. It is translated as CATSTSGLTDTQYF.

This clonotype was counted ten times or more. The CDR3 reads CASSLGLAGDPKNIQYF. CDR3 DNA: TGTGCCAGCAGTCTGGGTCTAGCGGGAGATCCCAAAAACATTCAGTACTTC. This chain joins TRBV28 and TRBJ2-4, with 10 bases matching TRBD2. The V gene's germline CDR1 is MDHEN and CDR2 SYDVKM. The CDR3 extends over 17 amino acids. Trimming took 5 bases from V and 2 from J; bases not matched to a gene: 9.

The rearrangement uses TRBV5-1 and TRBJ1-4; possibly TRBD1 for D (6 bases). This CDR3 is built from 13 residues. The V gene lost 7 bases and the J gene lost 4 bases, with 11 bases spanning the gap. Germline V CDR1 and CDR2: SGHRS, YFSETQ. The DNA of the CDR3 is TGCGCCAGCTCGGGGGGGCATAATGAAAAACTGTTTTTT. This sequence encodes CASSGGHNEKLFF.

This clonotype was picked up many times. CDR3 nucleotides: TGTGCCAGCAGTTCGAGCAGGGCCGGGGATGGCTACACCTTC. Protein sequence: CASSSSRAGDGYTF. The rearrangement uses TRBV12-3 or TRBV12-4 and TRBJ1-2; D is perhaps TRBD1 (5 bases). CDR3 size: 14 residues. Trimming pared 4 bases from V and 6 bases from J, leaving 15 bases between.